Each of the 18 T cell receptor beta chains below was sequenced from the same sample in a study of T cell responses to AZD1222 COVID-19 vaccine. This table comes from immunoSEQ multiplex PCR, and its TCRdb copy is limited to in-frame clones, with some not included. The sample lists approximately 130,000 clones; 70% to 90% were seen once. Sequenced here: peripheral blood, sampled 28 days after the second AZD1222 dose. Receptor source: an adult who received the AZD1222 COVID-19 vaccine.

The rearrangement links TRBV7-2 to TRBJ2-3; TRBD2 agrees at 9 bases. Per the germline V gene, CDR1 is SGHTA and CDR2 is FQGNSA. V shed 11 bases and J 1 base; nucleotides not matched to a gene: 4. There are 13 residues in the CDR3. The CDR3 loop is CACKRGGTDTQYF. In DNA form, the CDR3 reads TGTGCCTGCAAGCGGGGGGGCACAGATACGCAGTATTTT.

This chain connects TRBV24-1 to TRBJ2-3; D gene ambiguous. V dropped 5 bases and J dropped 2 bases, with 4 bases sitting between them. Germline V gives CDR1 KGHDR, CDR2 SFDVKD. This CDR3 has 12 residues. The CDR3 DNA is TGTGCCACCAGTGGGGACACAGATACGCAGTATTTT. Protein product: CATSGDTDTQYF.

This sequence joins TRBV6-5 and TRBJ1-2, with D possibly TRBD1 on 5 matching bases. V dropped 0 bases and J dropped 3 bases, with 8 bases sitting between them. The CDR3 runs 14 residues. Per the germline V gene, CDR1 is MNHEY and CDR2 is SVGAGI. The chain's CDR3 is CASSYSQGHYGYTF. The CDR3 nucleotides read TGTGCCAGCAGTTACTCCCAGGGCCACTATGGCTACACCTTC.

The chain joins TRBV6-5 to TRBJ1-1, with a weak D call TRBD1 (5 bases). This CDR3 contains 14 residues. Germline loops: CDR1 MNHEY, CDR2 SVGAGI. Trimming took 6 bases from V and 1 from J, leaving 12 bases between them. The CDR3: CASSDGGQNTEAFF. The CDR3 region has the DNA TGTGCCAGCAGCGACGGAGGACAGAACACTGAAGCTTTCTTT.

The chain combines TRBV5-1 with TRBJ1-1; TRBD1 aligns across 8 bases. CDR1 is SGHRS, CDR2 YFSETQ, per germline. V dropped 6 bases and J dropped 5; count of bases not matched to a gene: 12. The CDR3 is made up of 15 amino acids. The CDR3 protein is CASTLNGRGRTEAFF. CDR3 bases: TGCGCCAGCACCCTGAATGGCAGGGGGCGTACTGAAGCTTTCTTT.

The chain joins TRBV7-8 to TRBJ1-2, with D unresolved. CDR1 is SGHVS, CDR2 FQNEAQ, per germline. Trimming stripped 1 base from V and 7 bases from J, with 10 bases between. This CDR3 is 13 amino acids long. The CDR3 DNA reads TGTGCCAGCAGCTTAGGTGTGGAAGGTGGCTACACCTTC. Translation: CASSLGVEGGYTF.

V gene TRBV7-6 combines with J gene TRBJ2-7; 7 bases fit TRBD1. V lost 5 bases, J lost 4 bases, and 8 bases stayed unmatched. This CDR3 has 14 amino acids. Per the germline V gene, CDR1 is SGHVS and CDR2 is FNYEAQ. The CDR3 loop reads CASSPGRGRYEQYF. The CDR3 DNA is TGTGCCAGCAGCCCCGGAAGGGGGCGGTACGAGCAGTACTTC.

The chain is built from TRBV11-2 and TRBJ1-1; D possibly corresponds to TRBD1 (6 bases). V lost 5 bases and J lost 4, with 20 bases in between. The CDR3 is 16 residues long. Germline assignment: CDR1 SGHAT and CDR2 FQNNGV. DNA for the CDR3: TGTGCCAGCAGCCTGCTAAGACAGGCAAGGGGCACTGAAGCTTTCTTT. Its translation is CASSLLRQARGTEAFF.

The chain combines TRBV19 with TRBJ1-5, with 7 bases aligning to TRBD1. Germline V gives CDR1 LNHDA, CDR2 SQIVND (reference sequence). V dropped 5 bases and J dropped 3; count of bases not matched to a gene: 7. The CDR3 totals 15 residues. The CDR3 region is CASSLTGILNQPQHF. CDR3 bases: TGTGCCAGTAGTCTGACAGGGATCCTCAATCAGCCCCAGCATTTT.

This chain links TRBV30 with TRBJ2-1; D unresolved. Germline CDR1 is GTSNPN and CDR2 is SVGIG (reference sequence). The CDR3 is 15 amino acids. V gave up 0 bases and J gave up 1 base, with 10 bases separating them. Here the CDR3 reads CAWSVYGSSYNEQFF. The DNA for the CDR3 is TGTGCCTGGAGTGTATATGGGTCATCCTACAATGAGCAGTTCTTC.

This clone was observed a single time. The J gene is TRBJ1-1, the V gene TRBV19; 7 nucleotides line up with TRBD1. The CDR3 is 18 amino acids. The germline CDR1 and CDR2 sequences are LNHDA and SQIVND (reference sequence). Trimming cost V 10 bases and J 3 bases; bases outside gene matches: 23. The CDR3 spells CATPRQGIGFSVDTEAFF. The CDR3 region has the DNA TGTGCCACTCCCCGACAGGGTATAGGTTTTTCGGTGGACACTGAAGCTTTCTTT.

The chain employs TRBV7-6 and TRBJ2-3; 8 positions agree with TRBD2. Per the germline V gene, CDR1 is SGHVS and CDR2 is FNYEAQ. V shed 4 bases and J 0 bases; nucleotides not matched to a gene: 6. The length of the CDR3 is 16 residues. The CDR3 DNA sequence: TGTGCCAGCAGCTCTTTTAGCGGGGTTAGCACAGATACGCAGTATTTT. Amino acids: CASSSFSGVSTDTQYF.

CDR3 sequence: CASSASAGSNQPQHF. CDR3 bases: TGTGCCAGCAGTGCTAGCGCAGGTAGCAATCAGCCCCAGCATTTT. J is TRBJ1-5 and V is TRBV27, with no clear D. Trimming stripped 5 bases from V and 0 bases from J, with 11 bases between. Germline CDR1 MNHEY, CDR2 SMNVEV (reference sequence). The CDR3 has 15 residues.

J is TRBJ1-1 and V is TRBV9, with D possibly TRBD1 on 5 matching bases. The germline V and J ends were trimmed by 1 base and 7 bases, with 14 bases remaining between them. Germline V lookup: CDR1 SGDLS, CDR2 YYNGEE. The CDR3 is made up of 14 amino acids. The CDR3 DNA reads TGTGCCAGCAGCGTACGGGAGGGCGGGGGTGAAGCTTTCTTT. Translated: CASSVREGGGEAFF.

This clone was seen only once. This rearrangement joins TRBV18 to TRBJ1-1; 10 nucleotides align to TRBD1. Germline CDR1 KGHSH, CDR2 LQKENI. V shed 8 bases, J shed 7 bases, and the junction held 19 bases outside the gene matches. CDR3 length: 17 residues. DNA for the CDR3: TGTGCCAGCAGTCCTTACCTTGGGGACAGGGGTCTAGGTGAAGCTTTCTTT. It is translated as CASSPYLGDRGLGEAFF.

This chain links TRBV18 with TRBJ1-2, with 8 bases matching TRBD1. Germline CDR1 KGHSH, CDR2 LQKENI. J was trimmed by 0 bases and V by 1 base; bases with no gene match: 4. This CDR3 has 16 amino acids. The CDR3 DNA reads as TGTGCCAGCTCACCACTTAGGGACAGGACTAACTATGGCTACACCTTC. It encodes CASSPLRDRTNYGYTF.

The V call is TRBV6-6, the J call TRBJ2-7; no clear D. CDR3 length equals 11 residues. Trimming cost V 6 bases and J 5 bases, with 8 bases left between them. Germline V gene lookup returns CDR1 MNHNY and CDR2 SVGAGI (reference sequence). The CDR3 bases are TGTGCCAGCAGCCTATTCGACGAGCAGTACTTC. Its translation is CASSLFDEQYF.

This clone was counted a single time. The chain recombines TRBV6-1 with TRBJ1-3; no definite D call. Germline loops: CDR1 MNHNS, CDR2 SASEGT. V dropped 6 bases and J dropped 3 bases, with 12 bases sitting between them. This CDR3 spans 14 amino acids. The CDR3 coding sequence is TGTGCCAGCAGCCCCGAGAGGGTTGGAAACACCATATATTTT. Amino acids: CASSPERVGNTIYF.